These 3 T cell receptor beta chains were all obtained from the same sample, sequenced in a study of Graves' ophthalmopathy and Graves' hyperthyroidism. The sequenced template was RNA, covering the TCR beta CDR3 region. Second-round multiplex PCR came after a first-round RT-PCR that employed HTBI primers. Each CDR3 protein is one row after TCRdb ran MiXCR on the multiplex PCR reads. This table has over a million distinct CDR3 sequences, about two fifths appearing once. The sequencing sample was made of peripheral blood or thyroid tissue (not recorded which). The receptors were sampled from an adult man with Graves' hyperthyroidism.

This clonotype was observed a handful of times. The CDR3: CASSSFQRGSGELFF. In nucleotides, the CDR3 is TGTGCCAGCAGTTCGTTCCAGCGGGGATCCGGGGAGCTGTTTTTT. The chain has TRBV27 and TRBJ2-2; 7 bases are a match to TRBD2. The CDR3 length is 15 residues. The trim removed 4 bases at V and 6 bases at J, leaving 8 bases unmatched. Germline loops: CDR1 MNHEY, CDR2 SMNVEV (reference sequence).

A few counts support this clonotype. This sequence joins TRBV9 and TRBJ1-3; TRBD1 might be the D (6 bases). Germline loops: CDR1 SGDLS, CDR2 YYNGEE. The V and J ends lost 3 bases and 3 bases respectively, with 16 bases between them. The CDR3 has 16 amino acids. CDR3 nucleotides: TGTGCCAGCAGCGCGTTCAGGGGATCGAGTGGAAACACCATATATTTT. Encoded protein: CASSAFRGSSGNTIYF. The complete variable domain, with remaining parts taken from reference TRBV9 and TRBJ1-3, reads DSGVTQTPKHLITATGQRVTLRCSPRSGDLSVYWYQQSLDQGLQFLIQYYNGEERAKGNILERFSAQQFPDLHSELNLSSLELGDSALYFCASSAFRGSSGNTIYFGEGSWLTVV.

V is TRBV5-5 and J is TRBJ1-2; the D is unclear. V shed 0 bases and J shed 0 bases, with 12 bases lying between them. CDR3 size: 16 residues. The germline CDR1 and CDR2 sequences are SGHKS and YYEKEE (reference sequence). The CDR3 region has the DNA TGTGCCAGCAGCTTGGGAGGTCCAGGAGCTAACTATGGCTACACCTTC. It yields the protein CASSLGGPGANYGYTF.